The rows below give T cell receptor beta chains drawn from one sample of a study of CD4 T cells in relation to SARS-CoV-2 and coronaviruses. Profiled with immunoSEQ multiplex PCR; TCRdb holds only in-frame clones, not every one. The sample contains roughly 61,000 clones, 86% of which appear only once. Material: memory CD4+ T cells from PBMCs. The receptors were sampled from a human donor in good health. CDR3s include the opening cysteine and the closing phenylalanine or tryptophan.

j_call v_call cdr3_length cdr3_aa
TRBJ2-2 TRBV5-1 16 CASSLESGGNTGELFF
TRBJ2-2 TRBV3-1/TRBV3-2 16 CASSQEFAGVTGELFF
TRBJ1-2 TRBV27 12 CASRDSYNGYTF
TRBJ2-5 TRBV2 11 CASSDAETQYF
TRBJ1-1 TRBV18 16 CASSPLVTGSNTEAFF
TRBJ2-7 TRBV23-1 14 CASSQATGFREQYF
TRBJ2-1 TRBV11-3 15 CASSKSGRPHNEQFF
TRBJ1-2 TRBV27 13 CASSLSGGYGYTF
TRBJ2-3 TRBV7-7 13 CASSLASADTQYF
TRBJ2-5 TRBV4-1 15 CASSQDYRLGETQYF
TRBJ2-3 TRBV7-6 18 CASSLGGLAGGGTDTQYF
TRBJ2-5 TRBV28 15 CASSLGTGFSETQYF
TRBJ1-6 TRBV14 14 CASSQGTALSPLHF
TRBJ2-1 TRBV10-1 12 CASSGTGSGQFF
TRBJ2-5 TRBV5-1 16 CASSLRQGGLQETQYF
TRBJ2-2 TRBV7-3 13 CASSHSGGGELFF
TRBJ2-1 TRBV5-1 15 CASSQAGGSYNEQFF
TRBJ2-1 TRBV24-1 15 CATSGEERPYNEQFF
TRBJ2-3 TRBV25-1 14 CASSDPSTSAAQYF
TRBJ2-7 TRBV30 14 CAWSVRGAVSEQYF
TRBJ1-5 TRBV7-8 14 CASSLGQGNQPQHF
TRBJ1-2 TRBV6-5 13 CASRDPANYGYTF
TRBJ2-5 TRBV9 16 CARIRVLREGVETQYF
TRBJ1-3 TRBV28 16 CASSLWSRSSGNTIYF
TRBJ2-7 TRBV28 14 CASSLASGIYEQYF
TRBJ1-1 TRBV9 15 CASSVAGTGITEAFF
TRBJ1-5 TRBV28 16 CASSLLPVVGNQPQHF